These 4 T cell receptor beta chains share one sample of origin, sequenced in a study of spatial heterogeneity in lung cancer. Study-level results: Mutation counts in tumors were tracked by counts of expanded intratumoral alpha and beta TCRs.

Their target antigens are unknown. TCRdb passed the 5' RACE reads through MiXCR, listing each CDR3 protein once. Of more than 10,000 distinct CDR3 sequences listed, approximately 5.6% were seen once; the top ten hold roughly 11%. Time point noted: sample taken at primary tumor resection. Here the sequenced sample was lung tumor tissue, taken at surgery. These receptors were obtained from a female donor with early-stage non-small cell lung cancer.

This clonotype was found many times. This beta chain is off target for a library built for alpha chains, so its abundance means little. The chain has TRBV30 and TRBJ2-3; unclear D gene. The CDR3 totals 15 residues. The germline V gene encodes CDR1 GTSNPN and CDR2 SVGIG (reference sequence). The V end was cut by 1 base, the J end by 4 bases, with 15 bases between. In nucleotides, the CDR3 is TGTGCCTGGAGTGGCGGTGGGGTTGTGGCAGATACGCAGTATTTT. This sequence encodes CAWSGGGVVADTQYF.

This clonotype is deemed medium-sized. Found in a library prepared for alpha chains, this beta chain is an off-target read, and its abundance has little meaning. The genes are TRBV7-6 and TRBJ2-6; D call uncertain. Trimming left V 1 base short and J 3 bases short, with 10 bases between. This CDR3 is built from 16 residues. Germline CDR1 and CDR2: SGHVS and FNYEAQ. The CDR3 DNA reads TGTGCCAGCAGCTTAGACGGGTGGGATGGGGCCAACGTCCTGACTTTC. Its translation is CASSLDGWDGANVLTF.

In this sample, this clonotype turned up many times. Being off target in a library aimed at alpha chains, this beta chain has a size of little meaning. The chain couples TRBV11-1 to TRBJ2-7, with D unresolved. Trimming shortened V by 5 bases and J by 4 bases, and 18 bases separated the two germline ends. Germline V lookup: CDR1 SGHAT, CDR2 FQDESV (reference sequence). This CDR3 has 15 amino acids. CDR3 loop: CASSRSGRVFYEQYF. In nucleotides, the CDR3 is TGTGCCAGCAGCCGATCCGGCCGAGTTTTTTACGAGCAGTACTTC.

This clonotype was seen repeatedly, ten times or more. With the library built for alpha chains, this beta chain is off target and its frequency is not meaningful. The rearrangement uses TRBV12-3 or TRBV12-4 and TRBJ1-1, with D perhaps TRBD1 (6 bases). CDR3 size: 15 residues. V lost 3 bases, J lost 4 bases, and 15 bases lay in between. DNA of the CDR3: TGTGCCAGCAGTTTGGCCATAGGGGGGCTCACTGAAGCTTTCTTT. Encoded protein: CASSLAIGGLTEAFF.